This T cell receptor (beta chain) appears in the sequencing data of a study of T cell responses to AZD1222 COVID-19 vaccine. Study-wide results and caveats: Along spike, vaccine-associated CD4 TCRs were found throughout, with dominance at 160-218 and 743-854. Clonal diversity was possibly underestimated; the donors were predominantly white British and more often female.

Germline V gives CDR1 SQVTM, CDR2 ANQGSEA. J was trimmed by 4 bases and V by 5 bases; bases with no gene match: 13. The CDR3 sequence is 16 residues long. Concerning this clone itself: Its target is unknown.

The repertoire was sequenced with immunoSEQ multiplex PCR; TCRdb's copy has only in-frame clones and lacks some. Counted here are about 130,000 clones, about 90% occurring once; the ten biggest clones make up about 10%. The sample consisted of peripheral blood, taken on day 0 of AZD1222 vaccination. The V gene is TRBV29-1, the J gene TRBJ2-7; TRBD2 aligns across 11 bases. The sequence came from an adult in good health. DNA of the CDR3: TGCAGCGTTAGGGGAATGGCGGGACTAGCGGTTTACGAGCAGTACTTC. This codes for CSVRGMAGLAVYEQYF.